This T cell receptor beta chain is drawn from a study of technical replicates of blood from four donors. The junction had 10 bases not matched to a gene; V was cut back by 4 bases and J by 5 bases. CDR1 LNHDA and CDR2 SQIVND come from the germline V gene (reference sequence). The CDR3 has 15 amino acids. Here immunoSEQ multiplex PCR was the method, and the copy in TCRdb shows in-frame clones only, minus some. The sample records around 16,000 clones, approximately 86% being singletons. The rearrangement joins TRBV19 to TRBJ2-5; TRBD1 aligns across 7 bases. Sequencing used PBMCs. The source is a human donor in good health. In nucleotides, the CDR3 is TGTGCCAGTAGTAGGACAGGTCCCCTGAGGGAGACCCAGTACTTC. Residues: CASSRTGPLRETQYF.